The source of this TCR beta chain is a study of blood T cell repertoires in COVID-19. Study-wide background: Acute-phase and convalescent COVID-19 samples originated in the United States, Italy and Spain. In each case, the material was cDNA or gDNA derived from T cells, B-cell-depleted T cells, or PBMCs.

Seattle's cohort entered during active infection and was followed longitudinally. Per the authors' pipeline: Reference gene primer amplification in the assay estimated nucleated cell counts. Some clones are missing from TCRdb's copy, which holds only in-frame ones; the method was immunoSEQ multiplex PCR. V, J and clone size were drawn from that table, and D and trimming were deduced from the DNA. Of about 69,000 clones listed, around 80% are singletons. V was clipped by 1 base and J by 6 bases, with 10 bases between them. This CDR3 has 13 residues. The germline CDR1 and CDR2 sequences are LGHDT and YNNKEL (reference sequence).

This sequence joins TRBV3-1 (or the pseudogene TRBV3-2) and TRBJ2-7, with D possibly being TRBD1 (5 bases). The sequence was collected from a man aged 50 or older with COVID-19, enrolled during active disease. Sequences were obtained from peripheral blood. The CDR3 coding sequence is TGTGCCAGCAGCCAAGTCGTCCAGGGCGAGCAGTACTTC. Protein: CASSQVVQGEQYF.